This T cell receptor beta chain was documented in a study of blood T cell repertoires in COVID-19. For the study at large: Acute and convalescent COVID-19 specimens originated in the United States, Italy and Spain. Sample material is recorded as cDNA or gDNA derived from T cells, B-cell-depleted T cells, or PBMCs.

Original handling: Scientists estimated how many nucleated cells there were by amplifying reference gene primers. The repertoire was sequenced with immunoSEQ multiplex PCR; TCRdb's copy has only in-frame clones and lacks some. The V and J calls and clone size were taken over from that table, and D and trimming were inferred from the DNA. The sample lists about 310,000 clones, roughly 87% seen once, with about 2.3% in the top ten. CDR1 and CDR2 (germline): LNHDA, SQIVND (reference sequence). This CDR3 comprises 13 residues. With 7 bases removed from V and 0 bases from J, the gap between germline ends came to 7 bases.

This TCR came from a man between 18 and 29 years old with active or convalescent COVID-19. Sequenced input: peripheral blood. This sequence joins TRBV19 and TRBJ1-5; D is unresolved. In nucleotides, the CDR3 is TGTGCCAGTACCCCTAATAGCAATCAGCCCCAGCATTTT. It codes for CASTPNSNQPQHF. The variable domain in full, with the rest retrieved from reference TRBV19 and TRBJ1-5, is DGGITQSPKYLFRKEGQNVTLSCEQNLNHDAMYWYRQDPGQGLRLIYYSQIVNDFQKGDIAEGYSVSREKKESFPLTVTSAQKNPTAFYLCASTPNSNQPQHFGDGTRLSIL.